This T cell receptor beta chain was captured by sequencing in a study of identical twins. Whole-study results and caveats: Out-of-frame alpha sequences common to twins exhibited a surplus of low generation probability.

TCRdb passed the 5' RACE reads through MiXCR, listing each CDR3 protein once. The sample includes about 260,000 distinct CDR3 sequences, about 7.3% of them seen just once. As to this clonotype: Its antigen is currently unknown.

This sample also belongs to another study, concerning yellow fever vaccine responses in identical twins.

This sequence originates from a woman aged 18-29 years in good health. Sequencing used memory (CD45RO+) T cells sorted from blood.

This chain's CDR3 is CASSLSATGRKTQYF. The DNA for the CDR3 is TGTGCCAGCAGTTTGTCTGCCACCGGTAGGAAGACCCAGTACTTC. The V and J genes are TRBV28 and TRBJ2-5; unclear D gene. CDR1 MDHEN and CDR2 SYDVKM come from the germline V gene. V dropped 3 bases and J dropped 6 bases, with 17 bases sitting between them. The CDR3 covers 15 residues.